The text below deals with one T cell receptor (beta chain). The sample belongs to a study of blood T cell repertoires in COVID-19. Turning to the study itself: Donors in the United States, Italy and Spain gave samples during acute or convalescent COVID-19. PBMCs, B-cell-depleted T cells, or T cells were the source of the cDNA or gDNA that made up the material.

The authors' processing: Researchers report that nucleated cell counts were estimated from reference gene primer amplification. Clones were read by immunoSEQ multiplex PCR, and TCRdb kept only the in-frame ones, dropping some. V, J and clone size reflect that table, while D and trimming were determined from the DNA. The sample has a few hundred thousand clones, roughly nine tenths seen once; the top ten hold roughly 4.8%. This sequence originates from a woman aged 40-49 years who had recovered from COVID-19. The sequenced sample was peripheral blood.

The CDR3 region is CTSSHFSETGVGNTIYF. The DNA of the CDR3 is TGCACCAGCAGCCACTTTTCGGAGACAGGCGTTGGAAACACCATATATTTT. The rearrangement links TRBV1 to TRBJ1-3; TRBD1, the table's D call, was not compared with the DNA. TRBV1 is an annotated pseudogene. The CDR3 has 17 residues.